A single T cell receptor (beta chain) is shown here with its context. The antigen is undetermined. This CDR3 is built from 14 residues. V lost 3 bases to trimming and J lost 5 bases, with 13 bases between them. CDR1 SGHTA and CDR2 FQGNSA come from the germline V gene. A second PCR, run for about 6 to 11 cycles, used a sample-barcoded 5' primer plus a J-beta primer mix. TCRdb passed the 5' RACE reads through MiXCR, listing each CDR3 protein once. The sample holds 270,000 or so distinct CDR3 sequences, roughly 27% seen once. The data were obtained in a study of blood T cells in healthy people across ages. The study's findings and limits: Diversity estimates drawn from one million T cells were deemed underestimates.

This sequence was found in a woman aged 70-85 years in good health. The rearrangement uses TRBV7-2 and TRBJ2-5; maybe TRBD2 (5 bases). Material: blood. CDR3 in DNA: TGTGCCAGCAGCTTCCAGAGCGGAAGGGAGACCCAGTACTTC. Its protein product is CASSFQSGRETQYF.